One and the same sample provided the 19 T cell receptor beta chains below, sequenced in a study of PD-1 blockade in classical Hodgkin lymphoma. Every patient was affected by relapse after autologous stem cell transplantation, while exposure to brentuximab vedotin was not uniform. CD8+ T cell isolation from thawed PBMCs was performed by magnetic negative selection. Profiled with immunoSEQ multiplex PCR; TCRdb holds only in-frame clones, not every one. The sample contains some 25,000 clones, about 86% of which appear only once. Sample: CD8+ T cells from blood, taken at baseline. Receptors were obtained from a human donor with classical Hodgkin lymphoma.

The chain links TRBV27 to TRBJ2-7; no definite D call. The CDR3 has 13 amino acids. Trimming took off 4 bases at V and 8 bases at J, with 15 bases between the two ends. Germline values: CDR1 MNHEY, CDR2 SMNVEV (reference sequence). The CDR3 nucleotides read TGTGCCAGCAGTTCCTCTAGTGCTTTCCAGCAGTACTTC. Translating gives CASSSSSAFQQYF.

V usage is TRBV12-5 and J usage is TRBJ1-2; no reliable D call. Per germline, CDR1 LGHNT and CDR2 FRNRAP. The CDR3 spans 13 residues. V was trimmed by 7 bases and J by 3 bases, leaving 12 bases between them. The CDR3 reads CASAPGFHYGYTF. DNA of the CDR3: TGTGCTAGTGCCCCGGGATTTCACTATGGCTACACCTTC.

This sequence joins TRBV7-9 and TRBJ2-1; D is ambiguous. The CDR3 loop spans 15 amino acids. Germline V gene data show CDR1 as SEHNR and CDR2 as FQNEAQ (reference sequence). The CDR3 DNA reads TGTGTGTCACGCCCGAAAGACCGACCCTACAATGAGCAGTTCTTC. Translated, it gives CVSRPKDRPYNEQFF.

This chain joins TRBV2 and TRBJ1-5, with 8 bases lining up with TRBD1. Germline assignment: CDR1 SNHLY and CDR2 FYNNEI. J was trimmed by 6 bases and V by 4 bases; bases with no gene match: 2. The CDR3 consists of 13 residues. In DNA, the CDR3 is TGTGCCAGCAGTGGCAGGGGGCGTCAGCCCCAGCATTTT. Residues: CASSGRGRQPQHF. Together with reference TRBV2 and TRBJ1-5, the CDR3 gives the full variable domain: EPEVTQTPSHQVTQMGQEVILRCVPISNHLYFYWYRQILGQKVEFLVSFYNNEISEKSEIFDDQFSVERPDGSNFTLKIRSTKLEDSAMYFCASSGRGRQPQHFGDGTRLSIL.

This clone has a single count. The gene calls are TRBV29-1 and TRBJ1-2; D is unclear. V was pared by 1 base and J by 1 base, with 16 bases between. CDR3 length: 16 amino acids. Germline V gene lookup returns CDR1 SQVTM and CDR2 ANQGSEA. The CDR3 loop reads CSVEATLPDGNYGYTF. CDR3 coding DNA: TGCAGCGTTGAAGCTACCCTCCCGGATGGTAACTATGGCTACACCTTC.

V is TRBV19 and J is TRBJ1-1; D is unresolved. Germline CDR1 and CDR2: LNHDA and SQIVND (reference sequence). CDR3 length equals 12 residues. The germline V and J ends were trimmed by 7 bases and 2 bases, with 8 bases remaining between them. For the CDR3, the DNA is TGTGCCAGTATCGGAGAAAACACTGAAGCTTTCTTT. Protein sequence: CASIGENTEAFF. The full variable domain, with the rest looked up from reference TRBV19 and TRBJ1-1, is DGGITQSPKYLFRKEGQNVTLSCEQNLNHDAMYWYRQDPGQGLRLIYYSQIVNDFQKGDIAEGYSVSREKKESFPLTVTSAQKNPTAFYLCASIGENTEAFFGQGTRLTVV.

V gene TRBV5-4 combines with J gene TRBJ1-2; D ambiguous. This CDR3 is built from 11 residues. Germline CDR1 is SGHNT and CDR2 is YYREEE (reference sequence). V was cut by 7 bases and J by 4 bases, with 8 bases left in between. CDR3 in amino acids: CASGRVYGYTF. The CDR3, as DNA: TGTGCCAGCGGAAGAGTCTATGGCTACACCTTC.

The J gene is TRBJ1-2, the V gene TRBV25-1; no definite D call. The V end lost 2 bases, the J end lost 8 bases, and 15 bases lay between the germline ends. Germline V gives CDR1 MGHDK, CDR2 SYGVNS. CDR3 length: 14 residues. The CDR3 region is CASSELRPPGGYTF. As DNA, the CDR3 is TGTGCCAGCAGTGAACTGCGACCCCCGGGAGGCTACACCTTC.

The chain couples TRBV21-1 to TRBJ2-7. TRBV21-1 is a pseudogene locus. The CDR3 consists of 15 residues. The CDR3 DNA is TGTGCCAGCAGCAAACGCCTAGGGCCCCTCTACGAGCAGTACTTC. Translating it yields CASSKRLGPLYEQYF.

V is TRBV30 and J is TRBJ2-1; the D gene is possibly TRBD2 (5 bases). The CDR3 spans 12 residues. The V gene lost 5 bases and the J gene lost 4 bases, with 9 bases spanning the gap. The germline V gene encodes CDR1 GTSNPN and CDR2 SVGIG (reference sequence). In nucleotides, the CDR3 is TGTGCCTGGGCGCCGGGGTACAATGAGCAGTTCTTC. Translation: CAWAPGYNEQFF.

The gene calls are TRBV5-4 and TRBJ1-2; maybe TRBD1 (5 bases). The CDR3 has 16 amino acids. Germline V lookup: CDR1 SGHNT, CDR2 YYREEE (reference sequence). V lost 0 bases, J lost 0 bases, and 12 bases lay in between. The CDR3 sequence: CASSLAGDRPNYGYTF. Here the CDR3 DNA reads TGTGCCAGCAGCTTGGCCGGGGACCGCCCTAACTATGGCTACACCTTC.

The chain carries TRBV6-5 and TRBJ2-2; D is unresolved. CDR1 and CDR2 from the germline V gene are MNHEY and SVGAGI. Trimming pared 2 bases from V and 9 bases from J, leaving 4 bases between. CDR3 length: 11 residues. The CDR3 loop is CASSYGRELFF. The CDR3 DNA follows: TGTGCCAGCAGTTACGGCAGGGAGCTGTTTTTT.

The V and J genes are TRBV10-1 and TRBJ2-1, with 8 bases fitting TRBD2. V dropped 3 bases and J dropped 3; count of bases not matched to a gene: 4. The germline V gene encodes CDR1 WNHNN and CDR2 SYGVQD (reference sequence). The CDR3 is 15 residues long. The CDR3 nucleotides read TGCGCCAGCAGTGAAACGGGAGGGTACTACAATGAGCAGTTCTTC. Its protein is CASSETGGYYNEQFF.

The rearrangement links TRBV6-5 to TRBJ2-1, with 8 bases matching TRBD2. The V gene's germline CDR1 is MNHEY and CDR2 SVGAGI. The V and J ends lost 0 bases and 9 bases, in that order; junction bases with no gene match: 10. The CDR3 totals 16 residues. CDR3 in DNA: TGTGCCAGCAGTTACTCGAACAGCGGGAGTTCAAGTGAGCAGTTCTTC. Residues: CASSYSNSGSSSEQFF.

The rearrangement uses TRBV6-5 and TRBJ1-2; D not resolved. V was pared by 5 bases and J by 5 bases, with 6 bases between. The CDR3 contains 11 residues. The germline CDR1 and CDR2 sequences are MNHEY and SVGAGI. The DNA for the CDR3 is TGTGCCAGCAGTACTCATTATGGCTACACCTTC. Translating it yields CASSTHYGYTF.

V gene TRBV19 combines with J gene TRBJ2-7, with D unclear. CDR3 size: 14 residues. Trimming pared 5 bases from V and 2 bases from J, leaving 13 bases between. From germline, CDR1 is LNHDA and CDR2 SQIVND (reference sequence). The CDR3 region is CASSFGGNTYEQYF. CDR3 DNA sequence: TGTGCCAGTAGTTTCGGTGGGAACACCTACGAGCAGTACTTC.

About this clone itself: In this CDR3 the conserved last residue, phenylalanine or tryptophan, is missing, so a read error is likely. It is unclear where the CDR3 begins or ends on the DNA, so no DNA is shown, and the CDR3 is as TCRdb lists it. The V call is TRBV9, the J call TRBJ2-6; TRBD2 is the table's D call and was not checked against the DNA. Germline CDR1 SGDLS, CDR2 YYNGEE. The CDR3 adds up to 12 amino acids, both ends counted. The CDR3 spells CASSVVQPGWVV.

The rearrangement links TRBV29-1 to TRBJ2-7, with 7 bases aligning to TRBD1. Germline V gene lookup returns CDR1 SQVTM and CDR2 ANQGSEA. The V gene end was trimmed by 7 bases and the J gene end by 1 base; junction bases not matched to a gene: 13. The CDR3 spans 15 residues. Written as DNA, the CDR3 is TGCAGCGCCAAAAGGGACAGTCTAAAGTCCTACGAGCAGTACTTC. It specifies CSAKRDSLKSYEQYF.

The chain is built from TRBV19 and TRBJ2-7; the match to TRBD1 covers 7 bases. This CDR3 contains 11 residues. J lost 6 bases, V lost 8 bases, and 4 bases had no gene match. Germline CDR1 LNHDA, CDR2 SQIVND (reference sequence). CDR3 coding DNA: TGTGCCAGTCACAGGGGAACCGAGCAGTACTTC. This sequence encodes CASHRGTEQYF.